The entry below describes one T cell receptor (beta chain). This sample is part of a study of memory CD4+ T cells and cytomegalovirus serostatus. About the study: This sample comes from healthy Belgian adults, under 10 CMV seropositive, approximately 23 seronegative.

Produced via immunoSEQ multiplex PCR; TCRdb's table is partial and in-frame only. In the table there are tens of thousands of clones, roughly 80% of which are singletons. The sort gate was single viable CD3+CD4+CD8-CD45RO+ cells for memory CD4+ T cells. CDR3 size: 14 residues. From germline, CDR1 is SGHDT and CDR2 YYEEEE. With 4 bases clipped from V and 14 bases from J, the junction kept 15 bases outside the gene matches. Sequencing was performed on memory CD4+ T cells from blood. This chain links TRBV5-6 with TRBJ2-4; 7 nucleotides line up with TRBD1. The sequence was obtained from an adult in good health and CMV-seropositive. CDR3 amino acids: CASSATWGTVEEYF. The CDR3 nucleotides are TGTGCCAGCAGCGCGACATGGGGGACAGTCGAAGAGTACTTC.